Shown below are 11 T cell receptor beta chains from a single sample sequenced in a study of OX40 agonist ivuxolimab in advanced cancers. The table came from immunoSEQ multiplex PCR; TCRdb's copy has only in-frame clones and leaves some out. The data contain about 93,000 clones, approximately 94% of them singletons. This material consisted of CD4+ or CD8+ T cells sorted from blood, taken in a trial of the OX40 agonist ivuxolimab. The receptors were gathered from an adult with an advanced solid tumor such as melanoma, head and neck, liver or kidney cancer.

The gene calls are TRBV4-3 and TRBJ1-2; no clear D gene. There are 15 residues in the CDR3. V lost 1 base and J 5 bases, leaving 14 bases between the germline ends. Germline values: CDR1 LGHNA, CDR2 YSLEER. The CDR3 here is CASSQAQGGSYGYTF. The CDR3 DNA is TGCGCCAGCAGCCAAGCCCAAGGCGGATCGTATGGCTACACCTTC.

The chain uses TRBV2 and TRBJ2-7, with 16 nucleotides matching TRBD2. Germline trimming cut 10 bases from V and 4 bases from J; bases unmatched to any gene: 10. CDR1 and CDR2 (germline): SNHLY, FYNNEI. This CDR3 comprises 16 residues. CDR3 bases: TGTGCCACCTTGGGACTAGCGGGAGGGAGTGATTACGAGCAGTACTTC. Protein: CATLGLAGGSDYEQYF.

The chain has TRBV27 and TRBJ1-1; TRBD1 agrees at 7 bases. From germline, CDR1 is MNHEY and CDR2 SMNVEV (reference sequence). The CDR3 covers 14 residues. Trimming removed 3 bases from V and 5 bases from J; junction bases left unmatched: 6. CDR3 protein: CASSFTGAGTEAFF. CDR3 sequence (DNA): TGTGCCAGCAGTTTCACAGGGGCGGGGACTGAAGCTTTCTTT.

This sequence joins TRBV19 and TRBJ2-7; D is perhaps TRBD2 (5 bases). The V end lost 4 bases, the J end lost 1 base, and 8 bases lay between the germline ends. The CDR3 is made up of 13 amino acids. CDR1 and CDR2 from the germline V gene are LNHDA and SQIVND (reference sequence). The CDR3 bases are TGTGCCAGTAGTACCGGGGTATCCTACGAGCAGTACTTC. Translation gives CASSTGVSYEQYF.

This sequence joins TRBV4-3 and TRBJ2-1; TRBD2 agrees at 9 bases. The junction had 5 bases not matched to a gene; V was cut back by 0 bases and J by 5 bases. The CDR3 has 16 residues. Germline CDR1 LGHNA, CDR2 YSLEER. CDR3 sequence (DNA): TGCGCCAGCAGCCAAGATAAGCGGGGGGCAAACAATGAGCAGTTCTTC. Protein sequence: CASSQDKRGANNEQFF.

This clone was detected a few times. The chain joins TRBV25-1 to TRBJ1-1, with TRBD1 as a possible D gene (5 bases). V was cut by 1 base and J by 9 bases, with 9 bases left in between. Germline CDR1 and CDR2: MGHDK and SYGVNS. This CDR3 has 12 residues. The CDR3 reads CASSESRQQAFF. In DNA, the CDR3 is TGTGCCAGCAGTGAATCAAGACAGCAAGCTTTCTTT.

The rearrangement joins TRBV27 to TRBJ1-1; D is possibly TRBD1 (5 bases). V lost 3 bases and J 0 bases, leaving 11 bases between the germline ends. The CDR3 loop spans 15 amino acids. Germline CDR1 MNHEY, CDR2 SMNVEV (reference sequence). The CDR3 DNA follows: TGTGCCAGCAGTTTTTCGACAGCGCTGAACACTGAAGCTTTCTTT. Translated: CASSFSTALNTEAFF.

In regard to this clone: The same CDR3 arises from other DNA sequences in this sample as well. The chain employs TRBV4-1 and TRBJ1-1; the D gene is possibly TRBD1 (5 bases). The V gene lost 2 bases and the J gene lost 5 bases, with 6 bases spanning the gap. CDR3 size: 12 residues. Germline V gives CDR1 MGHRA, CDR2 YSYEKL. CDR3 sequence (DNA): TGCGCCAGCAGCCAATCAGGGACTGAAGCTTTCTTT. This gives the protein CASSQSGTEAFF.

This clone was detected only once. The chain carries TRBV5-4 and TRBJ2-1, with 9 bases fitting TRBD2. V shed 2 bases, J shed 2 bases, and the junction held 14 bases outside the gene matches. The CDR3 is 19 amino acids. In germline, CDR1 is SGHNT, CDR2 YYREEE (reference sequence). This CDR3 is CASSFASLTSGTTYNEQFF. The CDR3, as DNA: TGTGCCAGCAGCTTTGCTTCTTTGACTAGCGGTACCACCTACAATGAGCAGTTCTTC.

This rearrangement joins TRBV9 to TRBJ2-7, with TRBD1 identical over 10 bases. The ends lost 4 bases at V and 5 bases at J; junction bases unmatched: 3. There are 13 residues in the CDR3. Germline lookup yields CDR1 SGDLS and CDR2 YYNGEE. The DNA for the CDR3 is TGTGCCAGCAGCTTGACAGGGGGCCACGAGCAGTACTTC. This encodes CASSLTGGHEQYF.

This rearrangement joins TRBV5-1 to TRBJ2-1; D not certain. The germline V and J ends were trimmed by 0 bases and 7 bases, with 8 bases remaining between them. CDR1 is SGHRS and CDR2 is YFSETQ in the germline V gene. CDR3 size: 13 residues. CDR3 region: CASSLAPENEQFF. DNA for the CDR3: TGCGCCAGCAGCTTGGCCCCAGAGAATGAGCAGTTCTTC. The entire variable domain, with the rest obtained from reference TRBV5-1 and TRBJ2-1, is as follows: KAGVTQTPRYLIKTRGQQVTLSCSPISGHRSVSWYQQTPGQGLQFLFEYFSETQRNKGNFPGRFSGRQFSNSRSEMNVSTLELGDSALYLCASSLAPENEQFFGPGTRLTVL.